This TCR beta chain originates from a study of T cells after yellow fever vaccination (dated by TCRdb to between 2017 and 2020). Study-level background: The SMART-Seq v4 Ultra Low Input RNA kit was used to prepare libraries from fractions with low cell numbers. To track T-cell clones before and after primary and booster YFV17D yellow fever vaccination, bulk TCR alpha and beta repertoires were sequenced longitudinally. Blood was collected at multiple timepoints before and after primary and secondary immunization, and bulk PBMC replicates and cell subsets were isolated. Two healthy male donors made up the cohort, one aged 18 to 29 years and the other aged 30 to 39 years. Results the study describes overall, beyond this receptor: Compared with the primary T-cell response, the secondary T-cell response was weaker but faster, peaking on day 5 rather than day 15. Most clones expanded after primary vaccination (almost 97% of CD4 and roughly 90% of CD8) were re-detected after the booster, suggesting that broad memory maintenance occurred. A small fraction of clonotypes showed up in both the CD4 and CD8 compartments, probably as a result of convergent recombination. Because abundant contaminating clonotypes from the bulk population could be contained in FACS-sorted repertoires, computational filtering was required. The study included only two donors, which limits how far the findings can be generalized.

Instrument on record: Illumina NovaSeq 6000. TCR cDNA was synthesized by 5'RACE template switching, which introduced a universal primer site and unique molecular identifiers. cDNA synthesis was primed from both the TCR alpha and TCR beta constant segments. Library amplification used two PCR steps, and the second PCR step added sample barcodes and sequencing adapters. Libraries were sequenced on Illumina HiSeq 2500 (2x100 bp) or NovaSeq (2x150 bp). The paper's data handling went like this. MIGEC was used to demultiplex reads and collapse the reads into UMI consensus sequences, and MiXCR was used for V(D)J alignment. Vaccine-responding clonotypes were identified with edgeR using replicate PBMC samples, with FDR below 0.01 and a log2 fold change above 5 up to day 15 being required. Each bulk clonotype was labeled CD4 or CD8 based on which sequenced repertoire, CD4 or CD8, contained the clonotype at higher abundance. TCRdb trimmed public reads at Q25 via fastp, called clones via MiXCR and kept in-frame beta chains. Here each entry gathers all rows of one CDR3 protein and keeps the most common genes and DNA. The V and J calls were determined by TCRdb, not by the authors. Recorded for this sample are 400,000 or so distinct CDR3 sequences; roughly 20% of them occurred a single time. The top ten clones comprise 15% to 20% of the sample.

Deletion took 1 base off V and 7 bases off J, with a span of 13 bases between the germline ends. The germline V gene encodes CDR1 LGHNA and CDR2 YSLEER. The CDR3 covers 15 residues, taking in both the cysteine and the phenylalanine. Only the CDR3 DNA is retained, 45 bases long and in frame from the first base. Worth noting for this clonotype: Its specific antigen is unknown. No qualities accompany the bases; no much larger clone lies one base away.

The intended sense of this specimen's treatment or condition label: live attenuated yellow fever vaccine strain. At every blood-draw timepoint, two biological replicates of bulk PBMCs were collected. A standard Ficoll-Paque protocol was used to isolate PBMCs from peripheral blood. TriZol was used to extract RNA from bulk PBMCs, CD4 and CD8 fractions, and dextramer-positive and dextramer-negative fractions. The receptor's source is a young man who received the YFV17D yellow fever vaccine. The source was PBMCs, collected before the yellow fever booster vaccination. Recombination connected TRBV4-3 to TRBJ2-2; the D gene remains uncertain. The DNA sequence is given as TGCGCCAGCAGCCAAGGGGTGCGGATGGACGGGGAGCTGTTTTTT. Translated, this gives CASSQGVRMDGELFF.